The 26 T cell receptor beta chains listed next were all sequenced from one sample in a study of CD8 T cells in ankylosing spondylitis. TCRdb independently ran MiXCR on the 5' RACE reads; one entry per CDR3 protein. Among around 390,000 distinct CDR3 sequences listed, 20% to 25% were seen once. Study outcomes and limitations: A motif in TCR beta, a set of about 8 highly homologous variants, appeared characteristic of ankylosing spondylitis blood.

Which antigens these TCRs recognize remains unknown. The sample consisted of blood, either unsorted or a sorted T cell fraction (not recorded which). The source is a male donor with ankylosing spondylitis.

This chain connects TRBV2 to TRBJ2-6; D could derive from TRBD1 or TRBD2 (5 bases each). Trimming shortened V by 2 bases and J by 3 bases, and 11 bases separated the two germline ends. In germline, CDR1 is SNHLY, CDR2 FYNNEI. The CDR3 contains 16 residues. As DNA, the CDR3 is TGTGCCAGCAGTGAACTCTGGGGGTATGGGGCCAACGTCCTGACTTTC. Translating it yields CASSELWGYGANVLTF.

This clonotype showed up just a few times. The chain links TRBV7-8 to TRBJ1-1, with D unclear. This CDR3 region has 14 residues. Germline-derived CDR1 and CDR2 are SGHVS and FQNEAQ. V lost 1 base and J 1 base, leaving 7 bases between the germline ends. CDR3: CASSLVAKNTEAFF. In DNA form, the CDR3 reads TGTGCCAGCAGCTTAGTTGCCAAGAACACTGAAGCTTTCTTT. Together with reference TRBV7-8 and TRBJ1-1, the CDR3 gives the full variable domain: GAGVSQSPRYKVAKRGQDVALRCDPISGHVSLFWYQQALGQGPEFLTYFQNEAQLDKSGLPSDRFFAERPEGSVSTLKIQRTQQEDSAVYLCASSLVAKNTEAFFGQGTRLTVV.

The CDR3 DNA sequence: TGTGCCAGCAGGGAAAGCGGGAGTAGGGTCTACAATGAGCAGTTCTTC. This codes for CASRESGSRVYNEQFF. The chain is built from TRBV25-1 and TRBJ2-1, with 8 nucleotides matching TRBD2. CDR3 length equals 16 residues. V shed 6 bases, J shed 3 bases, and the junction held 10 bases outside the gene matches. The germline CDR1 and CDR2 sequences are MGHDK and SYGVNS.

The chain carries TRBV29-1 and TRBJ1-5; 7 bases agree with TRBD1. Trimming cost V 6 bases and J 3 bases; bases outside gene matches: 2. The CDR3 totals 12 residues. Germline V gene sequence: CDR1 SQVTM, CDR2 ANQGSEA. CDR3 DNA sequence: TGCAGCGTAGGGACAGACAATCAGCCCCAGCATTTT. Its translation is CSVGTDNQPQHF.

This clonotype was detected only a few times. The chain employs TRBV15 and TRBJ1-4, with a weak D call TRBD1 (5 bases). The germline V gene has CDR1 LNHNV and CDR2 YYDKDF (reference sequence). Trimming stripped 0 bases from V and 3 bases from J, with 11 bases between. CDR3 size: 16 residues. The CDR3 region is CATSRDQRGSNEKLFF. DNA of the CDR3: TGTGCCACCAGCAGAGATCAGAGGGGCTCTAATGAAAAACTGTTTTTT.

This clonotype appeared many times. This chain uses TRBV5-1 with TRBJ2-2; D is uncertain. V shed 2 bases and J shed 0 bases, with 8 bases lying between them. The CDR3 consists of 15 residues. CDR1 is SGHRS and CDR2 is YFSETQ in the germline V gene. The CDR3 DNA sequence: TGCGCCAGCAGCTTTTCGGGCCCGAACACCGGGGAGCTGTTTTTT. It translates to CASSFSGPNTGELFF.

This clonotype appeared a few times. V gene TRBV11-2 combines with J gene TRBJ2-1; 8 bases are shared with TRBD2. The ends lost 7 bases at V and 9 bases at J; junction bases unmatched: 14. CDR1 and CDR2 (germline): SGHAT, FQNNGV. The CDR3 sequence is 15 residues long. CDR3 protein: CASTYLTGGSFEQFF. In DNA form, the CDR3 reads TGTGCCAGCACCTATCTGACGGGAGGGTCTTTTGAGCAGTTCTTC.

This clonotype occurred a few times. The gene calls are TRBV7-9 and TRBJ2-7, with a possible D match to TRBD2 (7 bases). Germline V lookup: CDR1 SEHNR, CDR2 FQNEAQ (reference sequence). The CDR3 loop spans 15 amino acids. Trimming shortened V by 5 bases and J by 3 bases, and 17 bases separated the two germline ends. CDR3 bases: TGTGCCAGCAGCCTCCTCAGAGGGGGGGACTACGAGCAGTACTTC. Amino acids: CASSLLRGGDYEQYF.

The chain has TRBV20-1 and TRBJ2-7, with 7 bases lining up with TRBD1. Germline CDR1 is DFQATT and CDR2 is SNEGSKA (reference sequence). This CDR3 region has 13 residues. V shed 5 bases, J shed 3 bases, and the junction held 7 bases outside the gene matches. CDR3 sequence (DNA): TGCAGTGCTTCCGGGACAGAGTACTACGAGCAGTACTTC. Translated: CSASGTEYYEQYF.

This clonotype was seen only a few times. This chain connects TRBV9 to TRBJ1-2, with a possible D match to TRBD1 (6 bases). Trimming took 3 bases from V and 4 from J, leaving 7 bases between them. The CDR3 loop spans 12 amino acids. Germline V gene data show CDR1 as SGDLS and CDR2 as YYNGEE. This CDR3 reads CASSDRVYGYTF. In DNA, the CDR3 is TGTGCCAGCAGCGACAGGGTCTATGGCTACACCTTC.

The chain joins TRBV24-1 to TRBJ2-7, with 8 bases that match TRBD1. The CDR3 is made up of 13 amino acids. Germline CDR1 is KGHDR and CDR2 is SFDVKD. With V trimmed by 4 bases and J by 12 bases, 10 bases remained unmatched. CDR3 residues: CATSDSHRDRLYF. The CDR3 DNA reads TGTGCCACCAGTGACTCACACAGGGACAGGCTGTACTTC.

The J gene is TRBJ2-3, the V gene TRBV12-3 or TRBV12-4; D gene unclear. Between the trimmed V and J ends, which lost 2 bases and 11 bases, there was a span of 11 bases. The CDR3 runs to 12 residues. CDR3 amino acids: CASSLIAPEQYF. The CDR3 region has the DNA TGTGCCAGCAGTTTAATCGCCCCCGAGCAGTATTTT.

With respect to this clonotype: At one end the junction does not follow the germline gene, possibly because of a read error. The CDR3 here is CSATKSGGNQPQHF. CDR3 DNA sequence: TGCAGTGCTACCAAGTCGGGGGGCAACCAGCCCCAGCATTTT. The J gene is TRBJ1-5, the V gene TRBV20-1; D possibly corresponds to TRBD1 (6 bases). This CDR3 has 14 residues. Germline assignment: CDR1 DFQATT and CDR2 SNEGSKA (reference sequence).

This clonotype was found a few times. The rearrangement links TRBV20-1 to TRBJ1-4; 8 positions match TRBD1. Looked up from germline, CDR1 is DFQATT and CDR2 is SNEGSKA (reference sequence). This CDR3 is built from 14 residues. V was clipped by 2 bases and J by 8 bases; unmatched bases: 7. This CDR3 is CSARLSHRGEKLFF. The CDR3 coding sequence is TGCAGTGCTAGACTGTCCCACAGGGGGGAAAAACTGTTTTTT.

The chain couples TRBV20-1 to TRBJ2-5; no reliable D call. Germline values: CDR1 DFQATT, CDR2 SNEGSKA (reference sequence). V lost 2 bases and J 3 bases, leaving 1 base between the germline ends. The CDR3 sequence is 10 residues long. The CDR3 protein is CSARKETQYF. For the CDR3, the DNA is TGCAGTGCTAGAAAAGAGACCCAGTACTTC.

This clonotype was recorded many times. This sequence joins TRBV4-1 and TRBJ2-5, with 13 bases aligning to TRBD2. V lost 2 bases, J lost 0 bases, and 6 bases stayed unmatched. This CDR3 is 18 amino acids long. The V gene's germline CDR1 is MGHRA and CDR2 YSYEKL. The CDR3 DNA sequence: TGCGCCAGCAGCCAATCCACAGGGACTAGCGGGGACCAAGAGACCCAGTACTTC. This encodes CASSQSTGTSGDQETQYF.

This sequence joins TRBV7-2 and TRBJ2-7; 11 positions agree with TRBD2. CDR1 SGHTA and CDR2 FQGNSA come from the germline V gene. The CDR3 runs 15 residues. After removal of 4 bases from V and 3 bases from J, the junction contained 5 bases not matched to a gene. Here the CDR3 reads CASSSGLAEIYEQYF. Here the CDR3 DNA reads TGTGCCAGCAGCTCGGGACTAGCGGAAATCTACGAGCAGTACTTC. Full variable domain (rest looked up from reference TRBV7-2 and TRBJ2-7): GAGVSQSPSNKVTEKGKDVELRCDPISGHTALYWYRQSLGQGLEFLIYFQGNSAPDKSGLPSDRFSAERTGGSVSTLTIQRTQQEDSAVYLCASSSGLAEIYEQYFGPGTRLTVT.

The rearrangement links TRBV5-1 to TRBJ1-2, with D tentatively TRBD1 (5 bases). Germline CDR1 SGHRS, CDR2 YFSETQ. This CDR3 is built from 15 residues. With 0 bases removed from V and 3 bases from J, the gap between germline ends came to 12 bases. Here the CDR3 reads CASSLEPGLHYGYTF. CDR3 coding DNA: TGCGCCAGCAGCTTGGAGCCGGGACTGCACTATGGCTACACCTTC.

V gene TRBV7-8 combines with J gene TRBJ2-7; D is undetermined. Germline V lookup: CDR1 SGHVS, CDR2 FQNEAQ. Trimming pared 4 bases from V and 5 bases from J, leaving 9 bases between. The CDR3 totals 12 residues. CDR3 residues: CASSYSLDEQYF. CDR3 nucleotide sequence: TGTGCCAGCAGCTACTCACTCGACGAGCAGTACTTC.

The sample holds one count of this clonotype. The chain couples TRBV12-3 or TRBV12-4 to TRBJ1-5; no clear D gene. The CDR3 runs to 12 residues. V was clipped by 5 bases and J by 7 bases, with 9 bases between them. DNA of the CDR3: TGTGCCAGCAGTAAACAGAGCCAGCCCCAGCATTTT. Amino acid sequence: CASSKQSQPQHF.

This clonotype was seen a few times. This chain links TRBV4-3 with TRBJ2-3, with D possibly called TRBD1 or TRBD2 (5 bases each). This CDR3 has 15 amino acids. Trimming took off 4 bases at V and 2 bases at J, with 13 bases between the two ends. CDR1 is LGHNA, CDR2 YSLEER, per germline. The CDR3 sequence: CASSRGTPSTDTQYF. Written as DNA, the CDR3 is TGCGCCAGCAGCCGAGGGACCCCCTCCACAGATACGCAGTATTTT.

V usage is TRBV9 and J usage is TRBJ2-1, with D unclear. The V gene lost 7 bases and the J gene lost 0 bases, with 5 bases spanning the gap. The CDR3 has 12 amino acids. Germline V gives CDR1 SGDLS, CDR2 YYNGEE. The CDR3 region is CASWGSYNEQFF. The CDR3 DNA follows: TGTGCCAGCTGGGGCTCCTACAATGAGCAGTTCTTC.

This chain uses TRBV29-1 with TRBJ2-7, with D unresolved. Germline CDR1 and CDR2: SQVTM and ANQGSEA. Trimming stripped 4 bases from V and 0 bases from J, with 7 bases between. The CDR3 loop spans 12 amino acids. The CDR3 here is CSVAEPSYEQYF. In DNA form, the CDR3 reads TGCAGCGTTGCAGAACCCTCCTACGAGCAGTACTTC.

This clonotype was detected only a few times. The CDR3 here is CASSFQSFETQYF. CDR3 coding DNA: TGTGCCAGCAGCTTCCAATCTTTTGAGACCCAGTACTTC. The chain is built from TRBV7-2 and TRBJ2-5; no clear D. Trimming removed 3 bases from V and 5 bases from J, with 10 bases in between. This CDR3 contains 13 residues. CDR1 and CDR2 (germline): SGHTA, FQGNSA.

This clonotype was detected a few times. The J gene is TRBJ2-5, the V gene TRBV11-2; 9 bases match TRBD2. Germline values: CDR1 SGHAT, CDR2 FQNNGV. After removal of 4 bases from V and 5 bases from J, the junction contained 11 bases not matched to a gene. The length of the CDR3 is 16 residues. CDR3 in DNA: TGTGCCAGCAGCTGGGGAATAGCGGGAGACCGGGAGACCCAGTACTTC. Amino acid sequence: CASSWGIAGDRETQYF.

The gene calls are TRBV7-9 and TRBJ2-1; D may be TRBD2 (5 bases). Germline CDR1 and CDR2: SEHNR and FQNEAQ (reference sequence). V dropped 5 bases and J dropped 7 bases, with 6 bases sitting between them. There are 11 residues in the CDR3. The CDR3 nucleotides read TGTGCCAGCAGCCAGCGGAATGAGCAGTTCTTC. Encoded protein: CASSQRNEQFF.